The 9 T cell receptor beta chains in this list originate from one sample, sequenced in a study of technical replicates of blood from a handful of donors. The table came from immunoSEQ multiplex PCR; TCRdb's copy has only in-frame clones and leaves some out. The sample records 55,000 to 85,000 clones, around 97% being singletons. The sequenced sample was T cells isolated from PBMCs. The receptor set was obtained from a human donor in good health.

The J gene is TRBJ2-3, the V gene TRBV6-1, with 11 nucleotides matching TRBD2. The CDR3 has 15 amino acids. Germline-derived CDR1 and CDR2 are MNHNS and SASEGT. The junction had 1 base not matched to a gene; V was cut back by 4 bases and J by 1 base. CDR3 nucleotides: TGTGCCAGCAGTGTGGGACTAGCGGGCACAGATACGCAGTATTTT. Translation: CASSVGLAGTDTQYF.

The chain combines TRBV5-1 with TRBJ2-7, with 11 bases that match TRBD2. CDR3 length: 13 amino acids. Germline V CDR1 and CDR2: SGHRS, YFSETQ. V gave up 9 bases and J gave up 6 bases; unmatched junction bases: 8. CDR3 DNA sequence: TGCGCCACCCGAGGGACTAGCGGAAGCGAGCAGTACTTC. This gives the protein CATRGTSGSEQYF.

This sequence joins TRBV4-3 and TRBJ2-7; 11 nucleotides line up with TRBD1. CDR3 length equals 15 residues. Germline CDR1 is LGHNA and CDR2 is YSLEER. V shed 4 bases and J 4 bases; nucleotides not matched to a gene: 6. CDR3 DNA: TGCGCCAGCAGCCGGGGGACAGGGGGTATGTACGAGCAGTACTTC. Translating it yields CASSRGTGGMYEQYF.

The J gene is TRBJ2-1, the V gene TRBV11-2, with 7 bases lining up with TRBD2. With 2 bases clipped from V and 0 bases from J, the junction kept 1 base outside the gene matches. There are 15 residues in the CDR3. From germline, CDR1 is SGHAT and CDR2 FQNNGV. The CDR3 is CASSLSGTSYNEQFF. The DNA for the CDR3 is TGTGCCAGCAGCTTAAGCGGGACCTCCTACAATGAGCAGTTCTTC. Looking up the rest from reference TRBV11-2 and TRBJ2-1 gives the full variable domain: EAGVAQSPRYKIIEKRQSVAFWCNPISGHATLYWYQQILGQGPKLLIQFQNNGVVDDSQLPKDRFSAERLKGVDSTLKIQPAKLEDSAVYLCASSLSGTSYNEQFFGPGTRLTVL.

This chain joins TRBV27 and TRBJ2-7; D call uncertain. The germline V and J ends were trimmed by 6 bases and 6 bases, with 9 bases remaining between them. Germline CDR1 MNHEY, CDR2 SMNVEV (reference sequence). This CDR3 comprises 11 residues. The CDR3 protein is CASSRNSEQYF. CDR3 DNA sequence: TGTGCCAGCAGCCGGAACAGCGAGCAGTACTTC.

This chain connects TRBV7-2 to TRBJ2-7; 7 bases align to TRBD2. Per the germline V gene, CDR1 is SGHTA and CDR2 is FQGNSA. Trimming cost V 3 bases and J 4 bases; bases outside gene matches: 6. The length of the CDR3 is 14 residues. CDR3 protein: CASSFWGRAYEQYF. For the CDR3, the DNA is TGTGCCAGCAGCTTTTGGGGGAGGGCATACGAGCAGTACTTC. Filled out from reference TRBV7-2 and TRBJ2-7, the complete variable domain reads GAGVSQSPSNKVTEKGKDVELRCDPISGHTALYWYRQSLGQGLEFLIYFQGNSAPDKSGLPSDRFSAERTGGSVSTLTIQRTQQEDSAVYLCASSFWGRAYEQYFGPGTRLTVT.

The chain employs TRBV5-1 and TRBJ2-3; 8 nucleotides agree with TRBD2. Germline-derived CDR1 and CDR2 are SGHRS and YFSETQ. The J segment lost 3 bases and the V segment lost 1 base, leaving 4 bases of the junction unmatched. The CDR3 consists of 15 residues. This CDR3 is CASSLKTSVTDTQYF. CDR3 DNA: TGCGCCAGCAGCTTGAAGACTAGCGTAACAGATACGCAGTATTTT.

The CDR3: CASSLGGNEQYF. The DNA for the CDR3 is TGTGCCAGCAGTTTAGGCGGAAACGAGCAGTACTTC. The chain has TRBV27 and TRBJ2-7; D uncertain. Germline CDR1 reads MNHEY; CDR2 reads SMNVEV (reference sequence). The CDR3 has 12 residues. Deletions cut 2 bases from V and 5 bases from J, with 7 bases between.

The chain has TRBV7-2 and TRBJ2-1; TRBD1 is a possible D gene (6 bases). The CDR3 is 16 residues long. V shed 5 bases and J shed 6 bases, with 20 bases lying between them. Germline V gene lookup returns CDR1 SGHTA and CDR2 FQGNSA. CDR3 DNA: TGTGCCAGCAGCAACCGACAGGAGGTTTATTTCAATGAGCAGTTCTTC. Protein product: CASSNRQEVYFNEQFF.